The sequence of this T cell receptor (beta chain) was determined in a study of vaccination effects on CD4 cells after COVID-19. Study-level background: A median of 72 days separated the second dose and sampling.

Germline V gene lookup returns CDR1 SGHRS and CDR2 YFSETQ. V lost 0 bases and J lost 4; bases outside the gene matches: 4. The CDR3 covers 16 residues. Before sequencing, viral peptide pools were used by the ViraFEST assay to expand antigen-specific CD4+ T cells. A roughly 10-day culture period preceded the isolation of CD4+ T cells. Participants each got two BNT162b2 or mRNA-1273 vaccine doses. Vaccinated participants had no history of SARS-CoV-2 infection and tested negative for nucleocapsid antibodies. PBMC cultures contained 1.5 million to 2 million cells per well, 7.5 to 10 IU/ml IL-2 and roughly 9.4 ug/ml peptides. On this clone itself: Antigen specificity is unknown.

Study results and caveats: There were few convalescent patients in the study and no early post-infection timepoints.

Method: immunoSEQ multiplex PCR; TCRdb's copy keeps in-frame clones and lacks some. The sample lists 60,000 to 90,000 clones, about 81% seen once, with more than 1% in the top ten. Here the sequenced sample was CD4+ T cells from PBMCs cultured with HCoV-229E spike peptides, taken after COVID-19 vaccination. The clonotype was recovered from a human donor who received a COVID-19 vaccine. The chain uses TRBV5-1 and TRBJ2-3, with 11 bases aligning to TRBD2. The CDR3 spells CASSLDTSGGSDTQYF. CDR3 coding DNA: TGCGCCAGCAGCTTGGATACTAGCGGGGGATCAGATACGCAGTATTTT.